The rows below give T cell receptor beta chains drawn from one sample of a study of cytomegalovirus exposure and HLA in healthy donors. Sequencing was performed with immunoSEQ multiplex PCR; in TCRdb, only in-frame clones are kept and a portion is missing. The table shows some 150,000 clones, with around three fifths occurring only once. The sequenced material came from PBMCs. Receptors originate from a woman between 40 and 55 years old in good health and CMV-seronegative. Each CDR3 is given with its conserved first and last residue. The order of the fields is J gene, V gene, clone size, D gene, CDR3 protein, CDR3 DNA. A D gene is named only where the DNA matches it firmly. Expanded clones get a size class; other rows say once, few or many, or leave the size out.

TRBJ2-7 | TRBV4-3 | NA | TRBD1 | CASSQELDRGLGSYEQYF | TGCGCCAGCAGCCAAGAACTGGACAGGGGGCTCGGTTCCTACGAGCAGTACTTC
TRBJ1-6 | TRBV7-2 | NA | NA | CASNRFPRVNSPLHF | TGTGCCAGCAACCGATTCCCGCGGGTAAATTCACCCCTCCACTTT
TRBJ2-2 | TRBV5-1 | NA | TRBD1 | CASRDFTTGTAFGELFF | TGCGCCAGCAGAGATTTTACTACCGGGACAGCCTTTGGGGAGCTGTTTTTT
TRBJ2-3 | TRBV9 | NA | TRBD1 | CASSVSTGQGVDTQYF | TGTGCCAGCAGCGTATCTACAGGTCAGGGGGTGGATACGCAGTATTTT
TRBJ2-7 | TRBV6-1 | NA | TRBD1 | CAIDRASSYEQYF | TGTGCCATCGACAGGGCGAGCTCCTACGAGCAGTACTTC
TRBJ1-6 | TRBV27 | NA | TRBD1 | CASSLARDSNSPLHF | TGTGCCAGCAGTTTAGCCCGGGACAGCAATTCACCCCTCCACTTT
TRBJ1-1 | TRBV7-9 | few | NA | CASSLFGVAGVF | TGTGCCAGCAGCTTATTCGGAGTCGCGGGGGTTTTT
TRBJ1-1 | TRBV4-1 | NA | NA | CASSQAGGVFEAFF | TGCGCCAGCAGCCAAGCGGGGGGCGTCTTTGAAGCTTTCTTT
TRBJ2-3 | TRBV27 | NA | NA | CASSFGASTDTQYF | TGTGCCAGCAGTTTTGGGGCGAGCACAGATACGCAGTATTTT
TRBJ2-7 | TRBV11-2 | NA | NA | CATSQASYEQYF | TGTGCCACCTCCCAGGCCTCCTACGAGCAGTACTTC
TRBJ2-5 | TRBV5-6 | NA | TRBD1 | CASSSYRGQETQYF | TGTGCCAGCAGCTCCTACAGGGGACAAGAGACCCAGTACTTC
TRBJ1-5 | TRBV6-5 | NA | TRBD1 | CASTGQFNQPQHF | TGTGCCAGCACGGGACAGTTTAACCAGCCCCAGCATTTT
TRBJ2-7 | TRBV7-9 | few | NA | CASSLQGYEQYF | TGTGCCAGCAGCCTTCAGGGATACGAGCAGTACTTC
TRBJ1-1 | TRBV7-8 | NA | NA | CASSFGRTGRVSEAFF | TGTGCCAGCAGCTTTGGGCGGACGGGGAGGGTTTCTGAAGCTTTCTTT
TRBJ2-2 | TRBV4-3 | NA | TRBD1 | CASSQDRVAGELFF | TGCGCCAGCAGCCAGGACAGGGTAGCCGGGGAGCTGTTTTTT
TRBJ1-2 | TRBV6-5 | NA | TRBD1 | CASRGDRVDYGYTF | TGTGCCAGTAGGGGGGACAGGGTCGACTATGGCTACACCTTC
TRBJ1-5 | TRBV5-1 | NA | NA | CASSLGTGQSYQPQHF | TGCGCCAGCAGCTTGGGTACAGGGCAGTCCTATCAGCCCCAGCATTTT
TRBJ2-5 | TRBV6-1 | few | TRBD1 | CASKDRDSLETQYF | TGTGCCAGCAAAGATCGGGACAGCTTGGAGACCCAGTACTTC
TRBJ1-1 | TRBV7-9 | NA | NA | CASSQEDTEAFF | TGTGCCAGCAGTCAAGAGGACACTGAAGCTTTCTTT
TRBJ2-2 | TRBV2 | many | TRBD1 | CASRGRGRNTGELFF | TGTGCCAGCAGAGGCAGGGGGCGCAACACCGGGGAGCTGTTTTTT
TRBJ1-3 | TRBV5-5 | few | TRBD1 | CASSLEDRSSGNTIYF | TGTGCCAGCAGCTTGGAGGACAGGAGCTCTGGAAACACCATATATTTT
TRBJ1-2 | TRBV9 | few | TRBD1 | CASSGRTGVGYTF | TGTGCCAGCAGCGGGCGGACAGGGGTTGGCTACACCTTC
TRBJ1-5 | TRBV15 | NA | NA | CATSSSGFQPQHF | TGTGCCACCAGCAGCTCGGGGTTTCAGCCCCAGCATTTT
TRBJ1-5 | TRBV2 | NA | NA | CASSPQGLNQPQHF | TGTGCCAGCAGCCCCCAGGGTTTGAATCAGCCCCAGCATTTT
TRBJ1-6 | TRBV27 | NA | NA | CASSYGSSPLHF | TGTGCCAGCAGTTATGGCAGTTCACCCCTCCACTTT